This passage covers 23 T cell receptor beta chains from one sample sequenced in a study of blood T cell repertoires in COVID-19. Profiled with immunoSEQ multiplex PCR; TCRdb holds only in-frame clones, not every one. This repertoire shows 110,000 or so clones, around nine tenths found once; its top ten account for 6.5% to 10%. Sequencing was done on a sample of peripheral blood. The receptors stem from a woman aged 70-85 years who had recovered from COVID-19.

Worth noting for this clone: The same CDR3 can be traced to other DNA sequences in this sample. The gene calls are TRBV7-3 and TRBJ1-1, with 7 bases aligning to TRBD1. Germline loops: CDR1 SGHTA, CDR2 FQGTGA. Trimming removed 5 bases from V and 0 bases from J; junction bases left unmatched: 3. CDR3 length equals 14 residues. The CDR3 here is CASSLQGVNTEAFF. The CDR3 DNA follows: TGTGCCAGCAGCCTTCAGGGGGTGAACACTGAAGCTTTCTTT.

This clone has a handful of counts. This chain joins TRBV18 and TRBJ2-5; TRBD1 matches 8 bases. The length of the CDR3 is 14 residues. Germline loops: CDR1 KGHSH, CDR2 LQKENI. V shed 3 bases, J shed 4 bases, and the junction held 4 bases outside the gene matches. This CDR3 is CASSPSGQGETQYF. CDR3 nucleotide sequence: TGTGCCAGCTCACCTTCCGGACAGGGAGAGACCCAGTACTTC. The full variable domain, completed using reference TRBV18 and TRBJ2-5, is NAGVMQNPRHLVRRRGQEARLRCSPMKGHSHVYWYRQLPEEGLKFMVYLQKENIIDESGMPKERFSAEFPKEGPSILRIQQVVRGDSAAYFCASSPSGQGETQYFGPGTRLLVL.

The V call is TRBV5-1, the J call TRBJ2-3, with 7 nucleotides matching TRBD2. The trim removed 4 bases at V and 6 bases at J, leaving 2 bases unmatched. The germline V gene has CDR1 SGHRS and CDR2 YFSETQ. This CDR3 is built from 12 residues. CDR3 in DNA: TGCGCCAGCAGCGGGGGGGTGGATACGCAGTATTTT. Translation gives CASSGGVDTQYF.

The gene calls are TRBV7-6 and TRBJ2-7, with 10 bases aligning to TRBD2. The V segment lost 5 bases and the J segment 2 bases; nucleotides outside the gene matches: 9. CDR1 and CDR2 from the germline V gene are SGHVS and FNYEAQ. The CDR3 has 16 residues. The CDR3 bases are TGTGCCAGCAGCCAACTTAGCGGGAGGTCGACCTACGAGCAGTACTTC. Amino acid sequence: CASSQLSGRSTYEQYF.

CDR3 residues: CASRTSGGASYNEQFF. CDR3 DNA: TGTGCCAGCAGGACTAGCGGGGGGGCGTCCTACAATGAGCAGTTCTTC. This chain connects TRBV13 to TRBJ2-1; 14 positions agree with TRBD2. With V trimmed by 6 bases and J by 1 base, 2 bases remained unmatched. Germline loops: CDR1 PRHDT, CDR2 FYEKMQ (reference sequence). The CDR3 runs to 16 residues. Based on the CDR3 plus reference TRBV13 and TRBJ2-1, the full variable domain is AAGVIQSPRHLIKEKRETATLKCYPIPRHDTVYWYQQGPGQDPQFLISFYEKMQSDKGSIPDRFSAQQFSDYHSELNMSSLELGDSALYFCASRTSGGASYNEQFFGPGTRLTVL.

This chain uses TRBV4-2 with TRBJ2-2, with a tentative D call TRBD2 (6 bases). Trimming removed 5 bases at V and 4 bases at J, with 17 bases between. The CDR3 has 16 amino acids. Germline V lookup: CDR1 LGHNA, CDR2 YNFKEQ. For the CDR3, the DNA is TGTGCCAGCAGCACCCGGGCTAGCGTGGGCACCGGGGAGCTGTTTTTT. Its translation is CASSTRASVGTGELFF.

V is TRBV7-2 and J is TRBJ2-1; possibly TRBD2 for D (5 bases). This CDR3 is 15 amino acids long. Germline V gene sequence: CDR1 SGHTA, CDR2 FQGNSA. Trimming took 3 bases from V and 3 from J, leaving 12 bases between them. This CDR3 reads CASSLDSALYNEQFF. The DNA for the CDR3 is TGTGCCAGCAGCTTGGACTCCGCCCTCTACAATGAGCAGTTCTTC.

DNA for the CDR3: TGTGCCAGCAGCGTAGCCAGATCGGGGGGGCAGGCGAACACCGGGGAGCTGTTTTTT. Amino acid sequence: CASSVARSGGQANTGELFF. The V call is TRBV9, the J call TRBJ2-2; 8 bases are shared with TRBD2. CDR1 and CDR2 from the germline V gene are SGDLS and YYNGEE. The CDR3 runs to 19 residues. J was trimmed by 0 bases and V by 0 bases; bases with no gene match: 10. The variable domain in full, completed from reference TRBV9 and TRBJ2-2, reads DSGVTQTPKHLITATGQRVTLRCSPRSGDLSVYWYQQSLDQGLQFLIQYYNGEERAKGNILERFSAQQFPDLHSELNLSSLELGDSALYFCASSVARSGGQANTGELFFGEGSRLTVL.

DNA of the CDR3: TGCGCCAGCAGTCAACAGGGGGCCAAAAACATTCAGTACTTC. It is translated as CASSQQGAKNIQYF. The chain uses TRBV23-1 and TRBJ2-4; TRBD1 might be the D (6 bases). TRBV23-1 is given ORF status, its function remaining uncertain. V gave up 2 bases and J gave up 1 base, with 6 bases separating them. The CDR3 loop spans 14 amino acids.

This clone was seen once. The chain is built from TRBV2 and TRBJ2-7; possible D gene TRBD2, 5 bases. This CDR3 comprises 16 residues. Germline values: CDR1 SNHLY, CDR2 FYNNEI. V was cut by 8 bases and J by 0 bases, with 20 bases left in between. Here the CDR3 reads CASGESQPGLSYEQYF. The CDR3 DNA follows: TGTGCCAGCGGGGAGTCTCAGCCGGGTCTCTCCTACGAGCAGTACTTC. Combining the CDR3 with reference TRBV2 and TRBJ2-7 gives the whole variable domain EPEVTQTPSHQVTQMGQEVILRCVPISNHLYFYWYRQILGQKVEFLVSFYNNEISEKSEIFDDQFSVERPDGSNFTLKIRSTKLEDSAMYFCASGESQPGLSYEQYFGPGTRLTVT.

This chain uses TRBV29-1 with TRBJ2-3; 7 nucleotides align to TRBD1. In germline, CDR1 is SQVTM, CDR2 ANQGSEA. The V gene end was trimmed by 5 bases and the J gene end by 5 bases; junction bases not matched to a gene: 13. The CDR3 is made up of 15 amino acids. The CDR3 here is CSVYGQVGGGDTQYF. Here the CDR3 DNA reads TGCAGCGTTTACGGACAGGTTGGGGGTGGAGATACGCAGTATTTT.

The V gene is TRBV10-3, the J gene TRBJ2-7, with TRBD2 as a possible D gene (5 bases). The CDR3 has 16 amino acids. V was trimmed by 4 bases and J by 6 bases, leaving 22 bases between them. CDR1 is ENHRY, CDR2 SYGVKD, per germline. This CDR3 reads CAISGWVSWGVSEQYF. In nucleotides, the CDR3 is TGTGCCATCAGTGGTTGGGTATCATGGGGAGTGAGCGAGCAGTACTTC.

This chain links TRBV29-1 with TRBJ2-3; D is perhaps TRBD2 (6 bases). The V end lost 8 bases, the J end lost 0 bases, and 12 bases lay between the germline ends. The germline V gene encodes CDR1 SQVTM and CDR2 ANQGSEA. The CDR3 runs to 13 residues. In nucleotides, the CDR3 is TGCAGCACGAGCGGGCTTAGCACAGATACGCAGTATTTT. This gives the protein CSTSGLSTDTQYF.

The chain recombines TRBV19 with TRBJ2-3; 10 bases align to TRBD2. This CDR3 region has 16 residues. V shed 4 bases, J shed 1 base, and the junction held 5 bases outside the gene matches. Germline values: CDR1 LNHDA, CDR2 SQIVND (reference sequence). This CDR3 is CASSTPLAGGTDTQYF. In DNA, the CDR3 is TGTGCCAGTAGTACCCCTCTAGCGGGGGGCACAGATACGCAGTATTTT.

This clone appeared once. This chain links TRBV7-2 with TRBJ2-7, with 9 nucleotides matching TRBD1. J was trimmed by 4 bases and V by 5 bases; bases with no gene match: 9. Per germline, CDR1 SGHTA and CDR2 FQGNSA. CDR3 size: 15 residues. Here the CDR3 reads CASSPQQGAQYEQYF. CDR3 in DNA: TGTGCCAGCAGCCCTCAACAGGGGGCGCAGTACGAGCAGTACTTC. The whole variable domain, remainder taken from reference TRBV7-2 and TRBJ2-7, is GAGVSQSPSNKVTEKGKDVELRCDPISGHTALYWYRQSLGQGLEFLIYFQGNSAPDKSGLPSDRFSAERTGGSVSTLTIQRTQQEDSAVYLCASSPQQGAQYEQYFGPGTRLTVT.

CDR3 loop: CASSLGQTEYYTF. The CDR3 DNA is TGCGCCAGCAGCTTGGGACAGACGGAGTACTACACCTTC. The chain uses TRBV5-1 and TRBJ1-2, with D perhaps TRBD1 (5 bases). Germline V gives CDR1 SGHRS, CDR2 YFSETQ. The ends were cut back, 0 bases at V and 10 bases at J, with 13 bases in the middle. The CDR3 is made up of 13 amino acids. Together with reference TRBV5-1 and TRBJ1-2, the CDR3 gives the full variable domain: KAGVTQTPRYLIKTRGQQVTLSCSPISGHRSVSWYQQTPGQGLQFLFEYFSETQRNKGNFPGRFSGRQFSNSRSEMNVSTLELGDSALYLCASSLGQTEYYTFGSGTRLTVV.

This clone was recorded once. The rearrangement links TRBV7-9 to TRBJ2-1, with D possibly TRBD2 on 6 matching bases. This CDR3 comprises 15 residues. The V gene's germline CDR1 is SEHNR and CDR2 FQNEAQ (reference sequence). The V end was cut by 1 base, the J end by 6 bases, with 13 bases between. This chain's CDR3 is CASSLVGGAGNEQFF. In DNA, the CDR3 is TGTGCCAGCAGCTTAGTGGGGGGAGCAGGCAATGAGCAGTTCTTC.

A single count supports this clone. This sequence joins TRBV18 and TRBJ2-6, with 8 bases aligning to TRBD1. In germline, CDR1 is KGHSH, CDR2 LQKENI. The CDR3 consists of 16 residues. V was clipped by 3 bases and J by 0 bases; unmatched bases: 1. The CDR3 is CASSPQGASGANVLTF. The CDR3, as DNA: TGTGCCAGCTCACCCCAGGGGGCCTCTGGGGCCAACGTCCTGACTTTC. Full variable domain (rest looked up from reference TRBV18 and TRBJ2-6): NAGVMQNPRHLVRRRGQEARLRCSPMKGHSHVYWYRQLPEEGLKFMVYLQKENIIDESGMPKERFSAEFPKEGPSILRIQQVVRGDSAAYFCASSPQGASGANVLTFGAGSRLTVL.

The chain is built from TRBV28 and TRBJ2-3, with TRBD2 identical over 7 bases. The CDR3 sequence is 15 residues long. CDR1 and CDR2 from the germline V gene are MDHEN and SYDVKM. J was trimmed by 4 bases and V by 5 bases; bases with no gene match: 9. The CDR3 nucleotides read TGTGCCAGCAGTCGGCGCGGGGGAGCTGCAGATACGCAGTATTTT. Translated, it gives CASSRRGGAADTQYF.

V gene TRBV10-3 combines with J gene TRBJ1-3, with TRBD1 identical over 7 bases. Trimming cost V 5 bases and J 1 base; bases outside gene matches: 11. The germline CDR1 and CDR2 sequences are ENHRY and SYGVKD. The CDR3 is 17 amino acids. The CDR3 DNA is TGTGCCATCAGTAGGGGCACAGGGGAAAGGTCTGGAAACACCATATATTTT. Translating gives CAISRGTGERSGNTIYF.

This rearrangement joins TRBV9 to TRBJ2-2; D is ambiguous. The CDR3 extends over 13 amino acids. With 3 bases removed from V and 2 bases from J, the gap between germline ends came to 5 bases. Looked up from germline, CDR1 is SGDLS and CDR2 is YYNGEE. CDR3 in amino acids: CASSARNTGELFF. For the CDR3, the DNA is TGTGCCAGCAGCGCGAGAAACACCGGGGAGCTGTTTTTT. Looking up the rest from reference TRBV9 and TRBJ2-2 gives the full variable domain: DSGVTQTPKHLITATGQRVTLRCSPRSGDLSVYWYQQSLDQGLQFLIQYYNGEERAKGNILERFSAQQFPDLHSELNLSSLELGDSALYFCASSARNTGELFFGEGSRLTVL.

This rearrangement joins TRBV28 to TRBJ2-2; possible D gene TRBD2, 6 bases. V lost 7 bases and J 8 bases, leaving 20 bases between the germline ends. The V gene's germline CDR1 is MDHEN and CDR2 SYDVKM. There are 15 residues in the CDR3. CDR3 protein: CASTTGAGRRGELFF. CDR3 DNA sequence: TGTGCCAGCACTACTGGGGCGGGAAGGAGGGGGGAGCTGTTTTTT.

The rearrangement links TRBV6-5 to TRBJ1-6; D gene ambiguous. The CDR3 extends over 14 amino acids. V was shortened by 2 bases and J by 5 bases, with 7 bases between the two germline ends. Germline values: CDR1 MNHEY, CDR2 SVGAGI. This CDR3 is CASSYSRNNSPLHF. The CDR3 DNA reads TGTGCCAGCAGTTACAGCCGTAATAATTCACCCCTCCACTTT.